These T cell receptor beta chains were read from a single sample in a study of somatic mutations in cytotoxic T cells in rheumatoid arthritis. The assay was immunoSEQ multiplex PCR, and TCRdb's table has in-frame clones only and misses some. The sample shows tens of thousands of clones, nearly 80% of them seen only once. The sample taken for sequencing was CD8+ T cells sorted from blood. The source of these receptors is an adult with rheumatoid arthritis. The CDR3 runs from the conserved cysteine through the conserved F or W. A D gene is named only where the DNA matches it firmly. Rows give clone size only sometimes, using once, few, many, or a class for an expanded clone.

>TRBV14|TRBJ2-5|TRBD1|.
TGTGCCAGCAGCCAAGACCGTTATTCGACAGGGGCCCACCGGGGGACCCAGTACTTC
CASSQDRYSTGAHRGTQYF
>TRBV6-5|TRBJ2-3|TRBD2|.
TGTGCCAGCAGTTACTCGGCGAGCGGGATTGCAGATACGCAGTATTTT
CASSYSASGIADTQYF
>TRBV10-3|TRBJ2-5|.|.
TGTGCCATCAGTGAGCCGACGACCGGGACGCTACTCCAAGAGACCCAGTACTTC
CAISEPTTGTLLQETQYF
>TRBV7-9|TRBJ2-5|.|.
TGTGCCAGCAGTTCCGAAGAGACCCAGTACTTC
CASSSEETQYF
>TRBV21-1|TRBJ2-4|.|.
TGTGCCAGCAGCATTGGGAACATTCAGTACTTC
CASSIGNIQYF
>TRBV13|TRBJ2-4|.|.
TGTGCCAGCAGCCCGGGACTTTTAAACATTCAGTACTTC
CASSPGLLNIQYF
>TRBV4-3|TRBJ1-3|.|.
TGCGCCAGCAGCGATACAGGGTTGAGGGGAAACACCATATATTTT
CASSDTGLRGNTIYF
>TRBV4-1|TRBJ2-1|.|.
TGCGCCAGCAGCCAAGACCCACGGGCCGATGAGCAGTTCTTC
CASSQDPRADEQFF
>TRBV9|TRBJ2-1|TRBD1|.
TGTGCCAGCAGCGCCGGGACAGGGTACGGCAATGAGCAGTTCTTC
CASSAGTGYGNEQFF
>TRBV6-5|TRBJ2-5|TRBD1|.
TGTGCCAGCAGTTACTTAGGGACAGATCAAGAGACCCAGTACTTC
CASSYLGTDQETQYF
>TRBV4-1|TRBJ2-2|.|.
TGCGCCAGCAGCCAAGGGACCATGAACACCGGGGAGCTGTTTTTT
CASSQGTMNTGELFF
>TRBV6-1|TRBJ2-7|TRBD1|.
TGTGCCAGCAGTGAATGGGGGACAGGGTCCTACGAGCAGTACTTC
CASSEWGTGSYEQYF
>TRBV18|TRBJ2-5|.|.
TGTGCCAGCTCACCAACAGGGTCCGCAGAGACCCAGTACTTC
CASSPTGSAETQYF
>TRBV4-3|TRBJ2-5|TRBD2|.
TGCGCCAGCAGCCAACTAGCGGGGATCGAGACCCAGTACTTC
CASSQLAGIETQYF
>TRBV6-5|TRBJ2-2|.|.
TGTGCCAGCAATCCTTTTACGGGGGCCGGGGAGCTGTTTTTT
CASNPFTGAGELFF
>TRBV7-2|TRBJ2-1|.|.
TGTGCCAGCAGCTTGTCGGGGACGGAGTACAATGAGCAGTTCTTC
CASSLSGTEYNEQFF
>TRBV4-3|TRBJ1-5|TRBD1|large
TGCGCCAGCAGCCAAGATTGGCAGGGGGTTCAGCCCCAGCATTTT
CASSQDWQGVQPQHF
>TRBV19|TRBJ1-1|.|few
TGTGCCAGTAGTTCCATAAGGGAGGGCGGCCTAGGAGCTTTCTTT
CASSSIREGGLGAFF
>TRBV25-1|TRBJ2-5|TRBD2|.
TGTGCCAGCAGTGGCATCGGACTAGGACAGACCCAGTACTTC
CASSGIGLGQTQYF
>TRBV10-3|TRBJ2-3|.|medium-sized
TGTGCCATCAGTTCCGTATCTGCAGATACGCAGTATTTT
CAISSVSADTQYF
>TRBV1|TRBJ2-7|.|.
TGCACCAGCAGCCAAGATCTTGTTACCTACGAGCAGTACTTC
CTSSQDLVTYEQYF
>TRBV5-1|TRBJ1-1|.|once
TGCGCCAGCAGCGTAGCGCAGGGAGCCCTTGAAGCTTTCTTT
CASSVAQGALEAFF
>TRBV29-1|TRBJ1-2|TRBD1|.
TGCAGCGTGCTCCGGGACAGGGTCTACGGCTACACCTTC
CSVLRDRVYGYTF
>TRBV19|TRBJ2-3|TRBD2|.
TGTGCCAGTAGTACTAGCGGCCGCACAGATACGCAGTATTTT
CASSTSGRTDTQYF
>TRBV6-1|TRBJ2-2|TRBD1|.
TGTGCCAGCAGTGACGGACAGGGAGACACCGGGGAGCTGTTTTTT
CASSDGQGDTGELFF
>TRBV29-1|TRBJ2-1|TRBD1|.
TGCAGCGATCTCCTCGGACAGGGAGAGCAGTTCTTC
CSDLLGQGEQFF
>TRBV30|TRBJ1-1|.|few
TGTGCCTGGAGTGGAGGGCCAGGAGAAGCTTTCTTT
CAWSGGPGEAFF